These 5 T cell receptor beta chains were sequenced from one sample in a study of shared clonotypes between healthy human individuals. As defined, naive CD8 cells were CD45RO-negative and positively selected for CCR7, with terminally differentiated effector memory CD45RA+ cells excluded. The protocol was immunoSEQ multiplex PCR, while the TCRdb copy is restricted to in-frame clones and leaves out a portion. The sample comprises about 2,100,000 clones, 85% to 95% of which are singletons, and about 1.5% rests with the top ten. Sample: naive CD8+ T cells from PBMCs. Receptors were obtained from a man between 18 and 29 years old in good health. Some clones in this sample may be carry-over from other donors' samples.

The J gene is TRBJ1-4, the V gene TRBV2, with D tentatively TRBD1 (5 bases). V was shortened by 10 bases and J by 5 bases, with 20 bases between the two germline ends. Germline V gene lookup returns CDR1 SNHLY and CDR2 FYNNEI. The CDR3 is made up of 15 amino acids. Written as DNA, the CDR3 is TGTGCCACCTGGGGTCCCGGGACCTCCAATGAAAAACTGTTTTTT. Residues: CATWGPGTSNEKLFF.

The chain uses TRBV10-3 and TRBJ2-7; 14 nucleotides agree with TRBD2. J was trimmed by 1 base and V by 10 bases; bases with no gene match: 15. CDR1 and CDR2 from the germline V gene are ENHRY and SYGVKD. CDR3 size: 18 residues. CDR3 DNA: TGTGCCAGCACGAGGGGGGGACTAGCGGGAGAAGCGTCCTACGAGCAGTACTTC. Encoded protein: CASTRGGLAGEASYEQYF.

This chain connects TRBV28 to TRBJ1-5, with D possibly being TRBD1 (5 bases). With 5 bases removed from V and 4 bases from J, the gap between germline ends came to 6 bases. Germline lookup yields CDR1 MDHEN and CDR2 SYDVKM. The CDR3 loop spans 12 amino acids. The CDR3 here is CASSDRNQPQHF. The CDR3 bases are TGTGCCAGCAGTGACAGAAATCAGCCCCAGCATTTT.

The chain employs TRBV7-8 and TRBJ1-5; D possibly corresponds to TRBD1 (5 bases). The CDR3 has 15 amino acids. Germline assignment: CDR1 SGHVS and CDR2 FQNEAQ. V was shortened by 5 bases and J by 8 bases, with 19 bases between the two germline ends. The chain's CDR3 is CASSPRDLVLEPQHF. The DNA for the CDR3 is TGTGCCAGCAGCCCCCGGGACCTGGTCTTGGAGCCCCAGCATTTT.

The chain employs TRBV18 and TRBJ1-2, with TRBD1 identical over 8 bases. Trimming took 4 bases from V and 8 from J; bases not matched to a gene: 6. The germline gives CDR1 KGHSH, CDR2 LQKENI. This CDR3 region has 13 residues. In DNA form, the CDR3 reads TGTGCCAGCTCACTAGACAGGGGAGGAGGCTACACCTTC. Encoded protein: CASSLDRGGGYTF.